The clone carrying this T cell receptor beta chain appeared once. Its antigen is unidentified. This sample is drawn from a study of neoadjuvant anti-PD-1 for oral cavity cancer. Notes on the study in general: Higher pretreatment blood Treg/Th17 ratios correlated with higher pretreatment blood and lower post-treatment tumor TCRbeta clonality.

Stated time point: after neoadjuvant nivolumab, at surgical resection. Six replicates per PBMC sample, mostly from roughly 490 ng of genomic DNA. Profiled with immunoSEQ multiplex PCR; TCRdb holds only in-frame clones, not every one. The sample has about 14,000 clones; approximately 73% are singletons. The material was PBMCs, obtained after nivolumab (anti-PD-1) treatment. The TCR originated in a person aged 35-79 years with oral cavity squamous cell carcinoma.

The CDR3 here is CSVQSPLTEAFF. As DNA, the CDR3 is TGCAGCGTGCAGTCACCCCTGACTGAAGCTTTCTTT. The rearrangement uses TRBV29-1 and TRBJ1-1; D is unresolved. V lost 6 bases, J lost 5 bases, and 13 bases lay in between. This CDR3 spans 12 amino acids. CDR1 is SQVTM and CDR2 is ANQGSEA in the germline V gene.